This T cell receptor beta chain comes out of a study of CD8 T cells in Susac syndrome. Germline V gives CDR1 MDHEN, CDR2 SYDVKM. The germline V and J ends were trimmed by 6 bases and 4 bases, with 15 bases remaining between them. The CDR3 runs to 14 residues. An amount of RNA that ranged from roughly 0.5 to 1 ug was reverse transcribed with random hexamers. One entry per CDR3 protein, called by TCRdb with MiXCR from the immunoSEQ multiplex PCR reads. The sample carries around 270,000 distinct CDR3 sequences, 89% recorded once. Sequencing of TCR beta was carried out in blood CD8+ and CD4+ T cells. TEMRA cells were FACS-enriched, with CD8+ and CD4+ T cells isolated negatively.

The chain employs TRBV28 and TRBJ1-1; D is undetermined. The sample comprised CD8+ T cells from PBMCs. This clonotype originated in a human donor with multiple sclerosis. CDR3 DNA: TGTGCCAGCAGCCCCGGGAGCGGCGGCACTGAAGCTTTCTTT. It translates to CASSPGSGGTEAFF.